The text below deals with one TCR beta chain. Antigen: not known. This specimen comes from a study of cytomegalovirus exposure and HLA in healthy donors. At the level of the study: Early released data had tens of millions of unique TCRs, all coming from HLA-typed donors.

The germline V and J ends were trimmed by 0 bases and 3 bases, with 7 bases remaining between them. This CDR3 spans 14 amino acids. Germline V CDR1 and CDR2: SGHDT, YYEEEE. Study results and caveats: There were some V segments, including TRBV6-2 and TRBV6-3, excluded as indistinguishable.

Primers: 60 Vbeta forward and 13 Jbeta reverse. This table comes from immunoSEQ multiplex PCR, and its TCRdb copy is limited to in-frame clones, with some not included. The sample lists approximately 150,000 clones; roughly 80% were seen once. Sequencing was done on a sample of PBMCs. The chain carries TRBV5-6 and TRBJ1-5, with D unclear. The TCR was taken from a man aged 40-49 years in good health and CMV-seronegative. The CDR3 loop is CASSLGQANQPQHF. CDR3 DNA: TGTGCCAGCAGCTTGGGGCAGGCCAATCAGCCCCAGCATTTT.